This TCR beta chain was identified during a study of T cell responses to AZD1222 COVID-19 vaccine. Note on this clone: Its specificity is not known.

The data were produced by immunoSEQ multiplex PCR, yet TCRdb's version contains in-frame clones alone and is incomplete. The data hold more than 70,000 clones, with more than 85% observed a single time. General observations from the study: Possibly, clonal diversity was underestimated; donors were largely white British and included more females. Seropositive at baseline were only a handful of AZD1222 recipients. Repertoire sampling was restricted to post-peak T cell response timepoints.

Trimming took 3 bases from V and 8 from J; bases not matched to a gene: 3. CDR1 and CDR2 (germline): LNHNV, YYDKDF (reference sequence). The CDR3 sequence is 13 residues long. Pooled in the analysis were second doses at about 4 or about 12 weeks. This chain joins TRBV15 and TRBJ1-2, with TRBD1 matching over 10 bases. The TCR comes from an adult who received the AZD1222 COVID-19 vaccine. The sequencing here drew on peripheral blood, taken 28 days after the second AZD1222 dose. The DNA for the CDR3 is TGTGCCACCAGCAGGACAGGGGGCTACGGCTACACCTTC. Translation gives CATSRTGGYGYTF.